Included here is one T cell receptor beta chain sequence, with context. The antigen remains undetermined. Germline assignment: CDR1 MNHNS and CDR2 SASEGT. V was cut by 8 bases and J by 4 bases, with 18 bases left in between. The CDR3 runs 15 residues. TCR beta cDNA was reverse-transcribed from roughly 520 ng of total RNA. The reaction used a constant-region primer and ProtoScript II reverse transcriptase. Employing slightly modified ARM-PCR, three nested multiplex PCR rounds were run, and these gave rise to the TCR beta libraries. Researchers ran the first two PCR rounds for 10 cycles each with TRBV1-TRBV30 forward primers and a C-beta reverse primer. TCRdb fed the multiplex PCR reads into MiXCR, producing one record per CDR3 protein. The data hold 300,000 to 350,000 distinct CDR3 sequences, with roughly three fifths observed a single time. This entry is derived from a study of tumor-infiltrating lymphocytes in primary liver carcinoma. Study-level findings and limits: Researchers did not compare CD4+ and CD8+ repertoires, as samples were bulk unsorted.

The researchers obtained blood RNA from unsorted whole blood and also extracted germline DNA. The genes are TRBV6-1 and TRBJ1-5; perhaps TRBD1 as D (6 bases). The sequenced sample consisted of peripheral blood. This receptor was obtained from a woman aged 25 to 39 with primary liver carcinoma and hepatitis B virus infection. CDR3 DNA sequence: TGTGCCAGCCGGGGGCTCTCCTCAGGAAATCAGCCCCAGCATTTT. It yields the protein CASRGLSSGNQPQHF.